Described below is a single TCR beta chain sequence and its context. The data belong to a study of shared clonotypes between healthy human individuals. Generated by immunoSEQ multiplex PCR, the TCRdb table keeps only in-frame clones and is missing some. The sample consists of about 1 million clones, around four fifths of them appearing once. The CDR3 contains 13 residues. V dropped 1 base and J dropped 5 bases, with 8 bases sitting between them. The germline CDR1 and CDR2 sequences are SEHNR and FQNEAQ (reference sequence). This clonotype was sampled from a man between 18 and 35 years old in good health. Sequencing input: memory CD4+ T cells sorted from blood. Subset indicated: CD45RA-negative fraction. The chain joins TRBV7-9 to TRBJ1-1; D remains unclear. Here the CDR3 reads CASSLDSGTEAFF. The CDR3 DNA follows: TGTGCCAGCAGCTTAGACTCGGGTACTGAAGCTTTCTTT.